By frequency in the sample, the clone carrying this T cell receptor beta chain is medium-sized. The sample is drawn from a study of blood T cell repertoires in COVID-19. Sequencing used immunoSEQ multiplex PCR; TCRdb keeps in-frame clones, though not all of them. The sample records more than 60,000 clones, roughly 84% being singletons. Germline values: CDR1 SGHVS, CDR2 FNYEAQ. This CDR3 contains 15 residues. The V and J ends lost 5 bases and 1 base respectively, with 14 bases between them. The source material was peripheral blood. This receptor was taken from a man aged 45-60 years with acute or convalescent COVID-19. This chain connects TRBV7-6 to TRBJ1-1; weak D call: TRBD1 (5 bases). CDR3 coding DNA: TGTGCCAGCAGCGGTGGGCCCAGGGCGAACACTGAAGCTTTCTTT. Translation: CASSGGPRANTEAFF.